This T cell receptor beta chain appears in the sequencing data of a study of CD8+ T cells in alopecia areata. Overall study: Treated patients were given oral tofacitinib, which was dosed at 5 to 10 mg twice daily. General study points: For lesional scalp, especially alopecia totalis/universalis, clonality was higher than in normal scalp.

Patients with alopecia areata provided lesional scalp punch biopsies as well as peripheral blood. RNA, once extracted, was reverse transcribed into cDNA for use as the sequencing template. Assay used: immunoSEQ multiplex PCR; TCRdb lists only in-frame clones, some missing. Of approximately 7,500 clones listed, 55% to 70% were seen once; the top ten hold about an eighth. As for this clone: Its cognate antigen is unknown.

Trimming took 1 base from V and 2 from J, leaving 3 bases between them. Germline V gene sequence: CDR1 SGHVS, CDR2 FQNEAQ. This CDR3 is 12 amino acids long. This sequence joins TRBV7-8 and TRBJ2-7; D unclear. The material was skin, obtained at week 0. The sequence was obtained from a human donor with alopecia areata. The CDR3 region is CASSLGAYEQYF. CDR3 nucleotides: TGTGCCAGCAGCTTAGGGGCCTACGAGCAGTACTTC.